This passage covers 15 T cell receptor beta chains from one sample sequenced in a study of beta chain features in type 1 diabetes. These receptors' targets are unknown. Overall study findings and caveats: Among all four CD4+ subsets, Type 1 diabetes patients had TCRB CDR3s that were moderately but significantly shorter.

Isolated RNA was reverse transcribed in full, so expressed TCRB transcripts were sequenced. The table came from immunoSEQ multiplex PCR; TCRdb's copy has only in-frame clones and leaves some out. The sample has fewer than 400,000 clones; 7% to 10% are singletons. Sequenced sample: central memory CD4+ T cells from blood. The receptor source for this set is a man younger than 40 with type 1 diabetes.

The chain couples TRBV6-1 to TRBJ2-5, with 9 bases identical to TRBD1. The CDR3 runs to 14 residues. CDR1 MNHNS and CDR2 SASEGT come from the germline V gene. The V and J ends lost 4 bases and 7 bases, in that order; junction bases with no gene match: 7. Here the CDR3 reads CASSADRGPGTQYF. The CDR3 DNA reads TGTGCCAGCAGTGCGGACAGGGGTCCCGGGACCCAGTACTTC.

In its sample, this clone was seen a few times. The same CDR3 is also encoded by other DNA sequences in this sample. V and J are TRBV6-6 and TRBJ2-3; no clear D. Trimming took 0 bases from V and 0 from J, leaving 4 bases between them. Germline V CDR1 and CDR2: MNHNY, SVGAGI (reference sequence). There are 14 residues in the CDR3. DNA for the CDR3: TGTGCCAGCAGTTACTCGGTCAGCACAGATACGCAGTATTTT. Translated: CASSYSVSTDTQYF.

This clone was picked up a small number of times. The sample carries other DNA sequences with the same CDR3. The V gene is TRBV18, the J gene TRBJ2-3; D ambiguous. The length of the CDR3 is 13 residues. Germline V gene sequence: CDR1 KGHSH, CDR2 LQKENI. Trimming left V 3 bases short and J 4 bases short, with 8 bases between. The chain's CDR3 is CASSPPGPDTQYF. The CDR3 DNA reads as TGTGCCAGCTCACCCCCGGGCCCAGATACGCAGTATTTT.

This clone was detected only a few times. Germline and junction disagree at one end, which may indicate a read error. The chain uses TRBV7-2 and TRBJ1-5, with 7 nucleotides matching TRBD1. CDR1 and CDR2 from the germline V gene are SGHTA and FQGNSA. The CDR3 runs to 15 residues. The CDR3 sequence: CASSLNRDSRQAQHF. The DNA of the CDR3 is TGTGCCAGCAGCTTAAATAGGGACAGTCGTCAGGCCCAGCATTTT.

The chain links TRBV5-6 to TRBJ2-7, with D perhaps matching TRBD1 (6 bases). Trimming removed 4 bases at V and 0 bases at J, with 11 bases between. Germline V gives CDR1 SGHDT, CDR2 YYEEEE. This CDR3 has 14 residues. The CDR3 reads CASSIDRHSYEQYF. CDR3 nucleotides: TGTGCCAGCAGCATCGACAGGCACTCCTACGAGCAGTACTTC.

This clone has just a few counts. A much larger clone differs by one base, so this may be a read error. CDR3: CASSFAGELFF. For the CDR3, the DNA is TGCGCCAGCAGCTTCGCCGGGGAGCTGTTTTTT. The chain links TRBV5-1 to TRBJ2-2; no clear D. Trimming pared 2 bases from V and 6 bases from J, leaving 2 bases between. Germline V gives CDR1 SGHRS, CDR2 YFSETQ. This CDR3 has 11 residues.

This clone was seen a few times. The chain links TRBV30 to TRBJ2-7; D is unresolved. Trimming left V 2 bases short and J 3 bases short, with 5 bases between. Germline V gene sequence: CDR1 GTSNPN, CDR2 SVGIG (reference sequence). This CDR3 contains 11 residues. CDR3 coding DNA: TGTGCCTGGAGTTCCAACTACGAGCAGTACTTC. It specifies CAWSSNYEQYF.

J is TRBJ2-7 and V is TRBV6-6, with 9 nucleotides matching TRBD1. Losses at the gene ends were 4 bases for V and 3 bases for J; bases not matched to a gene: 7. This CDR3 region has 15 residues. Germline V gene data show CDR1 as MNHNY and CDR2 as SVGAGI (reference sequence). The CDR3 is CASSSPGTGIYEQYF. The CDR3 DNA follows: TGTGCCAGCAGTTCCCCCGGGACAGGGATCTACGAGCAGTACTTC.

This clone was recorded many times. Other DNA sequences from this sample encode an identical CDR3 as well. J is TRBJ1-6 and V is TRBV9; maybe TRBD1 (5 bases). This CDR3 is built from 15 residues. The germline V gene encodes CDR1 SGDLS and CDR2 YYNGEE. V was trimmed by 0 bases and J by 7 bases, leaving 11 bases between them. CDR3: CASSVATGGNSPLHF. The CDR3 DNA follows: TGTGCCAGCAGCGTAGCCACTGGGGGGAATTCACCCCTCCACTTT. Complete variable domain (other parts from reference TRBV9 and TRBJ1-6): DSGVTQTPKHLITATGQRVTLRCSPRSGDLSVYWYQQSLDQGLQFLIQYYNGEERAKGNILERFSAQQFPDLHSELNLSSLELGDSALYFCASSVATGGNSPLHFGNGTRLTVT.

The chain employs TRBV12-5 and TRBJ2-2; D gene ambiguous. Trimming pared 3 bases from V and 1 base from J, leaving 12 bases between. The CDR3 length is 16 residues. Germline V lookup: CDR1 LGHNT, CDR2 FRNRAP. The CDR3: CASGFDAPMNTGELFF. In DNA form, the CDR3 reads TGTGCTAGTGGTTTCGACGCTCCAATGAACACCGGGGAGCTGTTTTTT.

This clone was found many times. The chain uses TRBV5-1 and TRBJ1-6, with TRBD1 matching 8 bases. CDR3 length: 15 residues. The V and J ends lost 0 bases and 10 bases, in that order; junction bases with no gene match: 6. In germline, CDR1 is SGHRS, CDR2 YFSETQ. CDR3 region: CASSLEAGGRSPLHF. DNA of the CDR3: TGCGCCAGCAGCTTGGAGGCAGGGGGCCGATCACCCCTCCACTTT.

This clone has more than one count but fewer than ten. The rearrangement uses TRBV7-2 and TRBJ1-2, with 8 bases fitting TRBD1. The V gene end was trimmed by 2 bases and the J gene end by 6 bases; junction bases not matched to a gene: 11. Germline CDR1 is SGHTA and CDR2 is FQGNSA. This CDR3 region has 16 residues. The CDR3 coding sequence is TGTGCCAGCAGCTTAAACCCGCAAGACAGGGGCCATGGCTACACCTTC. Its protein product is CASSLNPQDRGHGYTF.

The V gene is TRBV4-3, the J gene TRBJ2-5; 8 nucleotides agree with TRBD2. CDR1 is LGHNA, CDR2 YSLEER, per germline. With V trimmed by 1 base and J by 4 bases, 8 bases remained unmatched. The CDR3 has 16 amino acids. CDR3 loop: CASSQVSGGAGETQYF. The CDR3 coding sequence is TGCGCCAGCAGCCAAGTCTCCGGGGGGGCCGGAGAGACCCAGTACTTC.

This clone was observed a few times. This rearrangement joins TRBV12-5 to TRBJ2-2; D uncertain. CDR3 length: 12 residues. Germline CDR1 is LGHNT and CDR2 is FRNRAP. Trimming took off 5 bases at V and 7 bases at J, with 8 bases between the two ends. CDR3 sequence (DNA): TGTGCTAGTGGTCTCCCCTACGGGGAGCTGTTTTTT. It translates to CASGLPYGELFF.

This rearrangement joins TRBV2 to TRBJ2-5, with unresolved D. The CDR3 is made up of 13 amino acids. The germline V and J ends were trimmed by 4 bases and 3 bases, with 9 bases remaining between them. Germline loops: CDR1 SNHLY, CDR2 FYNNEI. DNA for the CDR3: TGTGCCAGCAGTGTTAACAGAAAAGAGACCCAGTACTTC. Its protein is CASSVNRKETQYF.